This T cell receptor (beta chain) was recorded in a study of T-cell reconstitution after alpha-beta-depleted transplantation in children. Findings and caveats of the study: Expanded graft clones numbering several hundred reportedly gave rise to alpha-beta T cells about two months after transplant.

Only a few counts were recorded for this clonotype. Its matching antigen is unknown. Library preparation (for TCRbeta) was performed with unique molecular identifiers. Each CDR3 protein is one row after TCRdb ran MiXCR on the PCR reads. The profile shows 550,000 to 600,000 distinct CDR3 sequences, 23% of them singletons. The CDR3 runs to 17 residues. Germline assignment: CDR1 ENHRY and CDR2 SYGVKD. The V segment lost 8 bases and the J segment 2 bases; nucleotides outside the gene matches: 13. This clonotype was obtained from a boy under two years old who had a stem cell transplant for acute myeloid leukemia, so the T cells may come from the graft donor. The material sequenced was PBMCs, mostly from graft donor cells, taken 360 days after TCRalphabeta/CD19-depleted stem cell transplant. V usage is TRBV10-3 and J usage is TRBJ2-3; the match to TRBD2 covers 10 bases. The chain's CDR3 is CAIAASGGPKPTDTQYF. For the CDR3, the DNA is TGTGCCATCGCTGCTAGCGGGGGCCCGAAACCCACAGATACGCAGTATTTT.